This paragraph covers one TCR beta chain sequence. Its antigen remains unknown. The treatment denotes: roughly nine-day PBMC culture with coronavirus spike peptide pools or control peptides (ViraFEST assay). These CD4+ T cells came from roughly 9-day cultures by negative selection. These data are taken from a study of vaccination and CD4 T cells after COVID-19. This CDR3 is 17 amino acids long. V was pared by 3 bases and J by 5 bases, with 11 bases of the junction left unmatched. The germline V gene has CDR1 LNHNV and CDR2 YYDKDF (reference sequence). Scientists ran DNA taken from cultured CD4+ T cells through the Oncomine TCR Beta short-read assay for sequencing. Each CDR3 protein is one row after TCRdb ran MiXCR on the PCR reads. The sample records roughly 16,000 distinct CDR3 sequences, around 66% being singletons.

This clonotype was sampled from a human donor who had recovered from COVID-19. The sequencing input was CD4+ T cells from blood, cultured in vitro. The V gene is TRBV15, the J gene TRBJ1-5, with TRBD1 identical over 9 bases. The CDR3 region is CATSRILQGASDQPQHF. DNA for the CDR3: TGTGCCACCAGCAGGATATTACAGGGGGCGTCCGATCAGCCCCAGCATTTT.